The 8 T cell receptor beta chains below come from one sample, sequenced in a study of OX40 agonist ivuxolimab in advanced cancers. The protocol was immunoSEQ multiplex PCR, while the TCRdb copy is restricted to in-frame clones and leaves out a portion. The sample carries roughly 100,000 clones, 84% recorded once. Sample: CD4+ or CD8+ T cells sorted from blood, taken in a trial of the OX40 agonist ivuxolimab. These receptors all come from an adult with an advanced solid tumor such as melanoma, head and neck, liver or kidney cancer.

The J gene is TRBJ1-4, the V gene TRBV7-2; tentatively, D is TRBD1 (5 bases). The CDR3 is made up of 15 amino acids. Trimming pared 7 bases from V and 6 bases from J, leaving 18 bases between. CDR1 SGHTA and CDR2 FQGNSA come from the germline V gene. CDR3 coding DNA: TGTGCCAGCACACCATCAGGGTACAAGGATGAAAAACTGTTTTTT. Its translation is CASTPSGYKDEKLFF.

This clone was seen a few times. The chain recombines TRBV28 with TRBJ1-1, with D tentatively TRBD1 (5 bases). This CDR3 has 12 amino acids. The V gene lost 5 bases and the J gene lost 1 base, with 5 bases spanning the gap. Germline CDR1 is MDHEN and CDR2 is SYDVKM. This CDR3 reads CASSTGNTEAFF. The CDR3 nucleotides are TGTGCCAGCAGTACAGGGAACACTGAAGCTTTCTTT.

V is TRBV7-2 and J is TRBJ2-5, with TRBD1 identical over 8 bases. Trimming took 2 bases from V and 3 from J; bases not matched to a gene: 14. CDR3 length: 18 residues. From germline, CDR1 is SGHTA and CDR2 FQGNSA. The CDR3 region has the DNA TGTGCCAGCAGCTTAACCGGGACAGGCACATTCCGAGAAGAGACCCAGTACTTC. It yields the protein CASSLTGTGTFREETQYF.

V gene TRBV2 combines with J gene TRBJ1-1, with D possibly being TRBD1 (5 bases). Trimming removed 6 bases at V and 1 base at J, with 12 bases between. Germline-derived CDR1 and CDR2 are SNHLY and FYNNEI. There are 14 residues in the CDR3. The CDR3 sequence: CASRPRGENTEAFF. For the CDR3, the DNA is TGTGCCAGCAGACCCCGGGGGGAGAACACTGAAGCTTTCTTT. Full variable domain (missing parts from reference TRBV2 and TRBJ1-1): EPEVTQTPSHQVTQMGQEVILRCVPISNHLYFYWYRQILGQKVEFLVSFYNNEISEKSEIFDDQFSVERPDGSNFTLKIRSTKLEDSAMYFCASRPRGENTEAFFGQGTRLTVV.

J is TRBJ1-3 and V is TRBV9, with D unresolved. In germline, CDR1 is SGDLS, CDR2 YYNGEE. The CDR3 loop spans 17 amino acids. V was clipped by 1 base and J by 2 bases, with 16 bases between them. CDR3: CASSVWSGAKAGNTIYF. The CDR3 DNA reads as TGTGCCAGCAGCGTATGGTCAGGCGCAAAGGCTGGAAACACCATATATTTT. Using reference TRBV9 and TRBJ1-3 for the parts outside the CDR3, the full variable domain is DSGVTQTPKHLITATGQRVTLRCSPRSGDLSVYWYQQSLDQGLQFLIQYYNGEERAKGNILERFSAQQFPDLHSELNLSSLELGDSALYFCASSVWSGAKAGNTIYFGEGSWLTVV.

This clone has a handful of counts. The J gene is TRBJ2-5, the V gene TRBV6-6; 8 bases match TRBD2. The J segment lost 2 bases and the V segment lost 6 bases, leaving 8 bases of the junction unmatched. Germline lookup yields CDR1 MNHNY and CDR2 SVGAGI (reference sequence). This CDR3 is built from 15 residues. This CDR3 is CASRGPGLGQETQYF. In nucleotides, the CDR3 is TGTGCCAGCAGAGGTCCGGGACTAGGGCAAGAGACCCAGTACTTC.

The chain has TRBV11-2 and TRBJ1-5; D gene unclear. In germline, CDR1 is SGHAT, CDR2 FQNNGV. Trimming cost V 3 bases and J 7 bases, with 10 bases left between them. The CDR3 runs to 13 residues. This chain's CDR3 is CASSFSPVQPQHF. The CDR3 DNA is TGTGCCAGCAGCTTTTCGCCGGTGCAGCCCCAGCATTTT.

The V call is TRBV7-2, the J call TRBJ2-1; no reliable D call. Deletions cut 3 bases from V and 2 bases from J, with 8 bases between. Looked up from germline, CDR1 is SGHTA and CDR2 is FQGNSA. The CDR3 is 14 amino acids. CDR3 loop: CASSFRSAYNEQFF. In nucleotides, the CDR3 is TGTGCCAGCAGCTTCCGTTCGGCCTACAATGAGCAGTTCTTC.